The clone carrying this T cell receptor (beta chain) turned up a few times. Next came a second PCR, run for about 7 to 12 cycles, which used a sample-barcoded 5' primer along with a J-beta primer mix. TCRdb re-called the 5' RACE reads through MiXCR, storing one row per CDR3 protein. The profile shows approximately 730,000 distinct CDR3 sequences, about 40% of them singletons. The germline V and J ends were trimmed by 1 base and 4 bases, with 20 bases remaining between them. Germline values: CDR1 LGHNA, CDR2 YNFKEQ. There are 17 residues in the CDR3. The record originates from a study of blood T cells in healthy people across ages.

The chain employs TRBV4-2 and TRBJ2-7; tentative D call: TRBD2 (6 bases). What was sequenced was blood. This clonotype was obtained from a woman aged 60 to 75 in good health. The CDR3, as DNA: TGTGCCAGCAGCCAAGTAAAGGCCTCGGAGCGGGCATACGAGCAGTACTTC. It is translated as CASSQVKASERAYEQYF.